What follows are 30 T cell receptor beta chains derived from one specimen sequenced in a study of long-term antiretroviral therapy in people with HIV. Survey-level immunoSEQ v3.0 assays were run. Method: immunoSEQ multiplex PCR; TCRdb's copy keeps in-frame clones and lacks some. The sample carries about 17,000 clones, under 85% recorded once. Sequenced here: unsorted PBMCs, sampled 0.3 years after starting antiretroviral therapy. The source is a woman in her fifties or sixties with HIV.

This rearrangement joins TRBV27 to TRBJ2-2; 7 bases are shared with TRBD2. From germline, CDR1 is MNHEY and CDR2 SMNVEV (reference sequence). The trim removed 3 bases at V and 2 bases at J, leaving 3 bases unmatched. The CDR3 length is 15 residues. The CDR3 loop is CASSFLADNTGELFF. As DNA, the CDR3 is TGTGCCAGCAGTTTTCTAGCGGATAACACCGGGGAGCTGTTTTTT.

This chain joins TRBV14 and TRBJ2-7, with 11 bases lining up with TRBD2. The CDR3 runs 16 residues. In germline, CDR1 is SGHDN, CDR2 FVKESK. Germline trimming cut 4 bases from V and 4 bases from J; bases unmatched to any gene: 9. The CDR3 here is CASSLLAGGAGYEQYF. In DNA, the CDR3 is TGTGCCAGCAGCCTTCTAGCGGGGGGTGCGGGATACGAGCAGTACTTC.

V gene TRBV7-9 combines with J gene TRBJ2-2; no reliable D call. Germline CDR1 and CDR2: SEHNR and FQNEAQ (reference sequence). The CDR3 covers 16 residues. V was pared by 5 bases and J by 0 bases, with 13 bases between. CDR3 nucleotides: TGTGCCAGCAGCCCCCTTCTGGGCCCGAACACCGGGGAGCTGTTTTTT. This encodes CASSPLLGPNTGELFF.

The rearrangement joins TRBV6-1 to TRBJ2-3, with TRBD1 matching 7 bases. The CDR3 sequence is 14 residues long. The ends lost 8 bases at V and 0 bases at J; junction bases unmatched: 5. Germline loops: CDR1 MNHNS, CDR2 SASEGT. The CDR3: CASLAGGSTDTQYF. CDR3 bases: TGTGCCAGCTTAGCAGGGGGTAGCACAGATACGCAGTATTTT.

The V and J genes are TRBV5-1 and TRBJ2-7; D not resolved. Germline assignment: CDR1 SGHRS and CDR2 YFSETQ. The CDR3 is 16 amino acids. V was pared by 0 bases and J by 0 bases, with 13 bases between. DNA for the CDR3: TGCGCCAGCAGCTTGGAAGACCCACGGAGCTCCTACGAGCAGTACTTC. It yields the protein CASSLEDPRSSYEQYF.

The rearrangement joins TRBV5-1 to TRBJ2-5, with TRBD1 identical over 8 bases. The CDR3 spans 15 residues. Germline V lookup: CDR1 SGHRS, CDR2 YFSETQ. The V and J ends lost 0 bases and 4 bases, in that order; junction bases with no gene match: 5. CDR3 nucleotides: TGCGCCAGCAGCTTGGGGACAGGGCTCCGAGAGACCCAGTACTTC. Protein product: CASSLGTGLRETQYF.

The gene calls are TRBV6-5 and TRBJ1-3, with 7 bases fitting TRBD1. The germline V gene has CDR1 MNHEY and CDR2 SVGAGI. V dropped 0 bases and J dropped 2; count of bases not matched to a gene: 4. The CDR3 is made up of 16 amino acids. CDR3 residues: CASSYSPGTAGNTIYF. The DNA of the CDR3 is TGTGCCAGCAGTTACTCCCCGGGGACAGCTGGAAACACCATATATTTT.

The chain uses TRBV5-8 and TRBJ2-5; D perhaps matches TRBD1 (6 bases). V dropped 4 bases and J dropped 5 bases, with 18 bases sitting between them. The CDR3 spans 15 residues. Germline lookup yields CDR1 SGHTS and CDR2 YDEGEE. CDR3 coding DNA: TGTGCCAGCAGCAAAAATTCAGGGGCTGGGGAGACCCAGTACTTC. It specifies CASSKNSGAGETQYF.

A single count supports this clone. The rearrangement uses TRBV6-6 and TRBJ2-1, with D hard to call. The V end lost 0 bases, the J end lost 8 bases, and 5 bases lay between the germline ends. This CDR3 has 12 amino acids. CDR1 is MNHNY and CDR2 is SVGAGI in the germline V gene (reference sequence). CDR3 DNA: TGTGCCAGCAGTTACTCTATGTATGAGCAGTTCTTC. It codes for CASSYSMYEQFF.

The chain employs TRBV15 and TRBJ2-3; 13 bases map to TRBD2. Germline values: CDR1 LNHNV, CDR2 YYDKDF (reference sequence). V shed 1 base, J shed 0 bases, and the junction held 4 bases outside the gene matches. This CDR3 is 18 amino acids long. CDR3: CATSRGQTSGGSTDTQYF. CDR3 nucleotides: TGTGCCACCAGCAGAGGCCAGACTAGCGGGGGGAGCACAGATACGCAGTATTTT.

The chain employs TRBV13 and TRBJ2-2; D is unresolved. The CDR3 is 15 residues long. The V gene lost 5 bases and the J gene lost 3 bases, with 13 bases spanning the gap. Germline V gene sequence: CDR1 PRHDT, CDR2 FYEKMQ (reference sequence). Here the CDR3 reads CASSLDGSDTGELFF. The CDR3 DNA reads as TGTGCCAGCAGCCTGGACGGGTCTGACACCGGGGAGCTGTTTTTT.

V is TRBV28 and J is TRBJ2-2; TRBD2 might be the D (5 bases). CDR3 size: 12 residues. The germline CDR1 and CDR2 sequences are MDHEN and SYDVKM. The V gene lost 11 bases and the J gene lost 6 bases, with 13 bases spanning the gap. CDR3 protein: CAEGARAGELFF. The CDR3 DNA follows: TGTGCCGAGGGAGCCCGGGCCGGGGAGCTGTTTTTT.

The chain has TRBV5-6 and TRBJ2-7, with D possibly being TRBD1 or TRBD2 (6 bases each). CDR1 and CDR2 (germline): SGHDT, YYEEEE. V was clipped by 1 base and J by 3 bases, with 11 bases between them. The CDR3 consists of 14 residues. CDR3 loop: CASSLTGAGYEQYV. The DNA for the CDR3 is TGTGCCAGCAGCTTGACGGGGGCGGGCTACGAGCAGTACGTC.

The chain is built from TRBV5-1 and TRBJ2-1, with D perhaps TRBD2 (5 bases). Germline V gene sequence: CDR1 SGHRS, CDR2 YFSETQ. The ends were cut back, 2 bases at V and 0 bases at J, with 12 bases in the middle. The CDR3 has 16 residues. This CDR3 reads CASSFTFGSSYNEQFF. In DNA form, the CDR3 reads TGCGCCAGCAGCTTTACGTTTGGGAGCTCCTACAATGAGCAGTTCTTC.

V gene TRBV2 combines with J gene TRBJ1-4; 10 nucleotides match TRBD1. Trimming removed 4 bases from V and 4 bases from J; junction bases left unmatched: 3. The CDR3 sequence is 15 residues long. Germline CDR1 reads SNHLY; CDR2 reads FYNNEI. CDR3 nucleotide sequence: TGTGCCAGCAGTGCCCGGACAGGGGGTAATGAAAAACTGTTTTTT. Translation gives CASSARTGGNEKLFF.

CDR3: CASSLGRGGETQYF. Here the CDR3 DNA reads TGTGCCAGCAGCTTGGGACGGGGGGGAGAGACCCAGTACTTC. V is TRBV5-5 and J is TRBJ2-5; 8 bases map to TRBD2. This CDR3 comprises 14 residues. V lost 0 bases and J lost 4; bases outside the gene matches: 2. Germline V CDR1 and CDR2: SGHKS, YYEKEE (reference sequence). Full variable domain (missing parts from reference TRBV5-5 and TRBJ2-5): DAGVTQSPTHLIKTRGQQVTLRCSPISGHKSVSWYQQVLGQGPQFIFQYYEKEERGRGNFPDRFSARQFPNYSSELNVNALLLGDSALYLCASSLGRGGETQYFGPGTRLLVL.

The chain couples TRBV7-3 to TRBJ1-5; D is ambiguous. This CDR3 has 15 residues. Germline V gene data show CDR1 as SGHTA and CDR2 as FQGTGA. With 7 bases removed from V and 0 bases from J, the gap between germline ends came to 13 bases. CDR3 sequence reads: CASTLRDYSNQPQHF. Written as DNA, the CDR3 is TGTGCCAGCACCCTCCGAGACTATAGCAATCAGCCCCAGCATTTT.

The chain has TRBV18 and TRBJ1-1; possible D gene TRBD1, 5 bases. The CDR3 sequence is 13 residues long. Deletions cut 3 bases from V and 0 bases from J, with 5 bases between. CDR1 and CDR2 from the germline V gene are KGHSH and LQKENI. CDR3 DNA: TGTGCCAGCTCACCGACAGTGAACACTGAAGCTTTCTTT. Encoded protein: CASSPTVNTEAFF.

The CDR3 sequence is CASRDRGGADTQYF. DNA of the CDR3: TGTGCCAGCCGGGACAGGGGAGGAGCAGATACGCAGTATTTT. The chain is built from TRBV19 and TRBJ2-3; 10 bases agree with TRBD1. Germline values: CDR1 LNHDA, CDR2 SQIVND (reference sequence). This CDR3 contains 14 residues. V lost 9 bases and J lost 4; bases outside the gene matches: 7. The variable domain in full, completed from reference TRBV19 and TRBJ2-3, reads DGGITQSPKYLFRKEGQNVTLSCEQNLNHDAMYWYRQDPGQGLRLIYYSQIVNDFQKGDIAEGYSVSREKKESFPLTVTSAQKNPTAFYLCASRDRGGADTQYFGPGTRLTVL.

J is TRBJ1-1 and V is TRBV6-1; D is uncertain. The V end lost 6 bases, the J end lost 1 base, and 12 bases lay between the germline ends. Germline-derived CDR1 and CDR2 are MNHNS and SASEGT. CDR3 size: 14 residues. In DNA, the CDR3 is TGTGCCAGCAGCAAAGGGCCGGAGAACACTGAAGCTTTCTTT. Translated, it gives CASSKGPENTEAFF.

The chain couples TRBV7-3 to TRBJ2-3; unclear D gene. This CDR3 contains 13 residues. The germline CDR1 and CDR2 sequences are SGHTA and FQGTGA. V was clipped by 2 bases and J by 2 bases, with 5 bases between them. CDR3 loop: CASSLLHTDTQYF. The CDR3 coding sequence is TGTGCCAGCAGCTTACTTCACACAGATACGCAGTATTTT.

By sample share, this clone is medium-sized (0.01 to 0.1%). CDR3 bases: TGCGCCAGCAGCCAAGATGGACCGGTTGATGAAAAACTGTTTTTT. Its translation: CASSQDGPVDEKLFF. The genes are TRBV4-1 and TRBJ1-4; no reliable D call. The CDR3 has 15 amino acids. Trimming took 0 bases from V and 6 from J, leaving 11 bases between them. Looked up from germline, CDR1 is MGHRA and CDR2 is YSYEKL.

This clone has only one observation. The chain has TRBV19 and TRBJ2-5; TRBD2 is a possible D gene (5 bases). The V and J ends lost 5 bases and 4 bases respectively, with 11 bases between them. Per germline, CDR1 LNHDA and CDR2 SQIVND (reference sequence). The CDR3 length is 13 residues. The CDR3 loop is CASSPWLAETQYF. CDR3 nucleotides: TGTGCCAGTAGTCCCTGGCTAGCAGAGACCCAGTACTTC.

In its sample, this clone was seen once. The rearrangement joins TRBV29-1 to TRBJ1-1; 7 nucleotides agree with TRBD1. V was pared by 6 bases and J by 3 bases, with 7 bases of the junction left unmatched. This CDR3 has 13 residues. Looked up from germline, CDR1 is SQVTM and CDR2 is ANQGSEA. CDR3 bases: TGCAGCGTCCCACAGGGGTCGGACACTGAAGCTTTCTTT. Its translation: CSVPQGSDTEAFF.

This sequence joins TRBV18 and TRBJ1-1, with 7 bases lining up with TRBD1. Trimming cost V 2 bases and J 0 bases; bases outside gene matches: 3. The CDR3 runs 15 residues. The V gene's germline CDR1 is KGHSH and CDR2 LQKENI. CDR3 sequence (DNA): TGTGCCAGCTCACCAAGGACAGGAATGAACACTGAAGCTTTCTTT. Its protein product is CASSPRTGMNTEAFF.

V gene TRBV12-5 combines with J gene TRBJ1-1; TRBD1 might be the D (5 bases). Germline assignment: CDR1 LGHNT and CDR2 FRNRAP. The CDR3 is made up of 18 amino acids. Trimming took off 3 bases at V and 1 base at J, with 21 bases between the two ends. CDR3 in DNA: TGTGCTAGTGGTTTAGGTTTCGGCCGGGCAGGGCAGAACACTGAAGCTTTCTTT. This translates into CASGLGFGRAGQNTEAFF.

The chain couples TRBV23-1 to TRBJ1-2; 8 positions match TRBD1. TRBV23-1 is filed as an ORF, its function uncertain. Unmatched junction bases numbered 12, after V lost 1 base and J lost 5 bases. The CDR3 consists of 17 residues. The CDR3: CASSQYLIGTGAYGYTF. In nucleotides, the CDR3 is TGCGCCAGCAGTCAATATTTGATAGGGACAGGCGCTTATGGCTACACCTTC.

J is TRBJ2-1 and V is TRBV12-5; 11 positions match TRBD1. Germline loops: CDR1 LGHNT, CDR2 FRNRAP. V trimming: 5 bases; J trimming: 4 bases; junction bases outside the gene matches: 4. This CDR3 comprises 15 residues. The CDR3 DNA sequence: TGTGCTAGTGGTCCAGGACAGGGGGCGTACAATGAGCAGTTCTTC. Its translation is CASGPGQGAYNEQFF.

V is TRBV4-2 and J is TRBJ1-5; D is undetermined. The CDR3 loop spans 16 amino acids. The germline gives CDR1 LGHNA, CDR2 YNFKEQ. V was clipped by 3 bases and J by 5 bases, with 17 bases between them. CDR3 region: CASSHDGGASDQPQHF. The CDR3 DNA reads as TGTGCCAGCAGCCATGACGGAGGCGCCTCCGATCAGCCCCAGCATTTT.

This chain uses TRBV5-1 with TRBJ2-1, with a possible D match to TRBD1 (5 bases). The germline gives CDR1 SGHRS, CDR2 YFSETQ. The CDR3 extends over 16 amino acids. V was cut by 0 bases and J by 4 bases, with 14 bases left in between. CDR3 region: CASSLEGQPGYNEQFF. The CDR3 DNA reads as TGCGCCAGCAGCTTGGAGGGGCAGCCTGGGTACAATGAGCAGTTCTTC.